This paragraph reports one TCR beta chain. The CDR3 length is 15 residues. Germline CDR1 reads LGHNA; CDR2 reads YSLEER. V was clipped by 0 bases and J by 7 bases; unmatched bases: 3. Synthesis of TCR cDNA relied on 5'RACE template switching, which attached a universal primer site and UMIs. MiXCR, run by TCRdb on the 5' RACE reads, gives a single entry per CDR3 protein. Of 150,000 to 200,000 distinct CDR3 sequences listed, roughly a tenth are singletons. This sample stems from a study of T cells after yellow fever vaccination. This rearrangement joins TRBV4-3 to TRBJ1-4, with 9 bases matching TRBD1. Sequencing used CD8+ T cells sorted from PBMCs, obtained 45 days after the yellow fever booster vaccination. The clonotype comes from a young man who received the YFV17D yellow fever vaccine. CDR3 residues: CASSQEHRGLEKLFF. The CDR3 bases are TGCGCCAGCAGCCAAGAACACAGGGGGCTTGAAAAACTGTTTTTT.